The T cell receptor beta chain described here comes from a study of cytomegalovirus exposure and HLA in healthy donors. Comments on this clone: Antigen: not known.

Every donor was a healthy person donating bone marrow. The germline gives CDR1 LNHDA, CDR2 SQIVND (reference sequence). The V and J ends lost 5 bases and 11 bases respectively, with 27 bases between them. This CDR3 comprises 16 residues. Overall study results and limits: Most TCR beta V segments were productive about 87% or about 30% of the time in an earlier analysis.

The study ran its PCR with 60 Vbeta and 13 Jbeta primers. Clones were sequenced by immunoSEQ multiplex PCR, and TCRdb holds only the in-frame ones, with some missing. Of 110,000 or so clones in the sample, approximately 74% were seen once. This receptor was obtained from a woman between 40 and 55 years old in good health and CMV-seropositive. The rearrangement joins TRBV19 to TRBJ1-2; D gene ambiguous. Material: PBMCs. The DNA of the CDR3 is TGTGCCAGTAGTTTTATCAGGAGGTCAGAGATTATGTGGTACACCTTC. Protein: CASSFIRRSEIMWYTF.